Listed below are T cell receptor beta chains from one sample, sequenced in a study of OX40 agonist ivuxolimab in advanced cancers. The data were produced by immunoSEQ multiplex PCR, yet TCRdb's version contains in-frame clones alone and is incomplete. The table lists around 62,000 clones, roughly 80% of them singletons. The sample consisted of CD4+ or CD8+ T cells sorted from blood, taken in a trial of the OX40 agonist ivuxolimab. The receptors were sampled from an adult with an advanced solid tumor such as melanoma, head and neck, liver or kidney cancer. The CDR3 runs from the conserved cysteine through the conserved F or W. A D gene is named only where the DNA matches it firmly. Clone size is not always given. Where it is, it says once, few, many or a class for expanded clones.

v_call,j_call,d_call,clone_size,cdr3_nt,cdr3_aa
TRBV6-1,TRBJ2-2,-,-,TGTGCCAGCAGACCGGGACCCAACACCGGGGAGCTGTTTTTT,CASRPGPNTGELFF
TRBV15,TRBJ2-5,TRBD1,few,TGTGCCACCAGCGTGATGGGACAGGGGAGTGGGCAAGAGACCCAGTACTTC,CATSVMGQGSGQETQYF
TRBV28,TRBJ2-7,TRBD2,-,TGTGCCAGCAGTGCCGGGACTAGTCAAGAGCAGTACTTC,CASSAGTSQEQYF
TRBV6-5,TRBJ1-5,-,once,TGTGCCAGCAGCCGGGAAACGGGGAGTCAGCCCCAGCATTTT,CASSRETGSQPQHF
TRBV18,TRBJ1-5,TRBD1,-,TGTGCCAGCTCACCTACCGGACAGGGAAGGCCCAATCAGCCCCAGCATTTT,CASSPTGQGRPNQPQHF
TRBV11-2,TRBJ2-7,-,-,TGTGCCAGCAGCACCCTCTGGGGGCTTGTCCACGAGCAGTACTTC,CASSTLWGLVHEQYF
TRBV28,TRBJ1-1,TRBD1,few,TGTGCCAGCAGTTTCGGACAGGGGCGCCTATTTAACACTGAAGCTTTCTTT,CASSFGQGRLFNTEAFF
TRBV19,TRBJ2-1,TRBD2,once,TGTGCCAGTAGTACCGCTAGCGGGGGACACAATGAGCAGTTCTTC,CASSTASGGHNEQFF
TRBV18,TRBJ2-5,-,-,TGTGCCAGCTCACCTTGGCCGAACGGGGAGACCCAGTACTTC,CASSPWPNGETQYF
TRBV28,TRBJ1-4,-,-,TGTGCCAGCAACAACTTACAAGAAAAACTGTTTTTT,CASNNLQEKLFF
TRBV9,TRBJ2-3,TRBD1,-,TGTGCCAGCAGCGCGTTGGGGGGGACAGGGGCATTGGATACGCAGTATTTT,CASSALGGTGALDTQYF
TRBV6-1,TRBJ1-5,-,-,TGTGCCAGCAGTGAAGGGGGCCGCAATCAGCCCCAGCATTTT,CASSEGGRNQPQHF
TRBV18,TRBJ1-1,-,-,TGTGCCAGCTCATCGGACAGGAACACTGAAGCTTTCTTT,CASSSDRNTEAFF
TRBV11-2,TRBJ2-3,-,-,TGTGCCAGCAGCTTAGCAGGGACATTACTGGGTAATACAGATACGCAGTATTTT,CASSLAGTLLGNTDTQYF
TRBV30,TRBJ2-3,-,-,TGTGCCTGGAGTCACGGTCGCTTACTTACAGATACGCAGTATTTT,CAWSHGRLLTDTQYF
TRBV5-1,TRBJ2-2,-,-,TGCGCCAGCAGCTTTTCAGGGGCCGGCGGGGAGCTGTTTTTT,CASSFSGAGGELFF
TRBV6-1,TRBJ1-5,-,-,TGTGCCAGCAGTGTTTCAAGACAAATTAATAGCAATCAGCCCCAGCATTTT,CASSVSRQINSNQPQHF
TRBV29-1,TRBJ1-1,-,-,TGCAGCGTTGTCCCTGACAGGCTGAACACTGAAGCTTTCTTT,CSVVPDRLNTEAFF
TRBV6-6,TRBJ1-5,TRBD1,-,TGTGCCAGCAGTTACGGAGGACAGGGTTCCAATCAGCCCCAGCATTTT,CASSYGGQGSNQPQHF
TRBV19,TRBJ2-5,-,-,TGTGCCAGTCGCGGGGTAGACGAGACCCAGTACTTC,CASRGVDETQYF
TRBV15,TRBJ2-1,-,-,TGTGCCACCAGCAGAGACTACGCAACAGGGGGGGTTAATGAGCAGTTCTTC,CATSRDYATGGVNEQFF
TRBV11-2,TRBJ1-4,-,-,TGTGCCAGCAGCTTAGTTTCCTCTCCCGGAAAACTGTTTTTT,CASSLVSSPGKLFF
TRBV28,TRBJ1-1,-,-,TGTGCCAGCAGTTTTAACCCCACAGGCGCGAACACTGAAGCTTTCTTT,CASSFNPTGANTEAFF
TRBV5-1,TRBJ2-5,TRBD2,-,TGCGCCAGCAGCTTGGCGGGGACTAGTTCGGAGACCCAGTACTTC,CASSLAGTSSETQYF
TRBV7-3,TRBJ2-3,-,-,TGTGCCAGCAGCTTATCTTATCCAGATACGCAGTATTTT,CASSLSYPDTQYF
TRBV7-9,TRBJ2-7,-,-,TGTGCCAGCAGCACGACGGGGCCTATTAGGGAGCAGTACTTC,CASSTTGPIREQYF
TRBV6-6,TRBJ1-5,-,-,TGTGCCAGCAGGCTAGGTAATCAGCCCCAGCATTTT,CASRLGNQPQHF
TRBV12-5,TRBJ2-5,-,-,TGTGCTAGTGGTTTGCTCCCTGGAGAGACCCAGTACTTC,CASGLLPGETQYF
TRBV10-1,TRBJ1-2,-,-,TGCGCCAGCAATGGAGGCAGTAGGGCCTACACCTTC,CASNGGSRAYTF
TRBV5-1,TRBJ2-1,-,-,TGCGCCAGCAGCTGGGGTGACTACAATGAGCAGTTCTTC,CASSWGDYNEQFF
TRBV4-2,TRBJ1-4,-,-,TGTGCCAGCAGCCAAGAGCGGGTCATGGGGGAAAAACTGTTTTTT,CASSQERVMGEKLFF
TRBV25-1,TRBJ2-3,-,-,TGTGCCAGCAGCCTCCCTGGGGCAGATACGCAGTATTTT,CASSLPGADTQYF
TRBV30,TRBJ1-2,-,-,TGTGCCTGGAGTAGAGGGGTAGTAGGCTACACCTTC,CAWSRGVVGYTF
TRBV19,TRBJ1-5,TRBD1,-,TGTGCCAGTAGCACGACAGGGTTGGATCAGCCCCAGCATTTT,CASSTTGLDQPQHF
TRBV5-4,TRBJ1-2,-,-,TGTGCCAGCAGCTTGGTTTCGGCAGGGGAAGGCTACACCTTC,CASSLVSAGEGYTF
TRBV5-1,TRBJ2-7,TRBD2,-,TGCGCCAGCAGGGTAGCGAGCGGGAGACAATACGAGCAGTACTTC,CASRVASGRQYEQYF
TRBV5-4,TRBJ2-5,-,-,TGTGCCAGCAGCTTGGCAGGGGCGTACCAAGAGACCCAGTACTTC,CASSLAGAYQETQYF
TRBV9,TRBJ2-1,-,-,TGTGCCAGCAGCGTAGTATGGGGGGCTGAGCAGTTCTTC,CASSVVWGAEQFF
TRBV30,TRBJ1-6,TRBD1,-,TGTGCCTGGAGCAAATTAAGGGACAGGGTCAGCGATAGTCATAATTCACCCCTCCACTTT,CAWSKLRDRVSDSHNSPLHF
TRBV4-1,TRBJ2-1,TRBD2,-,TGCGCCAGCAGCCACTCAGAGACTAGCGGGACTTGGGGGAATGAGCAGTTCTTC,CASSHSETSGTWGNEQFF
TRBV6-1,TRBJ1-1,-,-,TGTGCCAGCATAGAACATTTGAACACTGAAGCTTTCTTT,CASIEHLNTEAFF
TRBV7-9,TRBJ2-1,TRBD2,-,TGTGCCAGCAGCAACACTAGCGGGTCCTACAATGAGCAGTTCTTC,CASSNTSGSYNEQFF
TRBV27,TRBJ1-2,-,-,TGTGCCAGCAGTCCCCCGACGGGCTATGGCTACACCTTC,CASSPPTGYGYTF
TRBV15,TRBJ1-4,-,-,TGTGCCACCAGCAGAGATAGGGTAAATGAAAAACTGTTTTTT,CATSRDRVNEKLFF
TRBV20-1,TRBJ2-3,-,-,TGCAGTGCTAGCTTCACAGATACGCAGTATTTT,CSASFTDTQYF
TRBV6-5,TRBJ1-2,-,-,TGTGCCAGCAAGCTGATCCAGGCAGGGAACTATGGCTACACCTTC,CASKLIQAGNYGYTF
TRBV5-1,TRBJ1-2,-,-,TGCGCCAGCAGCTCAGGACAGTTAAACTATGGCTACACCTTC,CASSSGQLNYGYTF
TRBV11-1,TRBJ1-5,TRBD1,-,TGTGCCAGCAGCGCCGGACAGGGGAGCAATCAGCCCCAGCATTTT,CASSAGQGSNQPQHF
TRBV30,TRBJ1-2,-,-,TGTGCTTGGGGCCTGAACTATGGCTACACCTTC,CAWGLNYGYTF
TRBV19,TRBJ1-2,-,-,TGTGCCAGTAGCCTCCGATCCGGGGGGGACTTCTATGGCTACACCTTC,CASSLRSGGDFYGYTF
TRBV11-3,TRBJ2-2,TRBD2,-,TGTGCCAGCAGCTCCTGGGAGGGTTCGAACACCGGGGAGCTGTTTTTT,CASSSWEGSNTGELFF
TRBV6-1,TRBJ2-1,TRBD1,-,TGTGCCAGCAGTAAGGACAGGGCGCTCAATGAGCAGTTCTTC,CASSKDRALNEQFF
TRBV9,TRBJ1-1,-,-,TGTGCCAGCAGCCCTCTCTGGGGGTCCACTGAAGCTTTCTTT,CASSPLWGSTEAFF
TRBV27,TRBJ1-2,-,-,TGTGCCAGCAGTTCTCCCGCAAGGGGCTACACCTTC,CASSSPARGYTF